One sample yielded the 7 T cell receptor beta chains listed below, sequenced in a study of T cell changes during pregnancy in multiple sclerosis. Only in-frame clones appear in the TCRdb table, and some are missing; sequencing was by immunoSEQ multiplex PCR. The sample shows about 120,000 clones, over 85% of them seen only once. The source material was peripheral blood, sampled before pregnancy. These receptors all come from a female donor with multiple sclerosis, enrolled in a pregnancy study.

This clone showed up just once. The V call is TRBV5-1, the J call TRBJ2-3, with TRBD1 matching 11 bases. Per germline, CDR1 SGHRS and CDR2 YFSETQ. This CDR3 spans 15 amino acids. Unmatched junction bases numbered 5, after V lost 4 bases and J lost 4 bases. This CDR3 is CASSLAGQGADTQYF. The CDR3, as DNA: TGCGCCAGCAGCCTGGCGGGACAGGGGGCAGATACGCAGTATTTT.

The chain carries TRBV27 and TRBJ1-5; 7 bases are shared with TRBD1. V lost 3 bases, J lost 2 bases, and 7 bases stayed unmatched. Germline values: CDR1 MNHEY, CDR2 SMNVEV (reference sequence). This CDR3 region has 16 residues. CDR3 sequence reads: CASSFLHGTGNQPQHF. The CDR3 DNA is TGTGCCAGCAGTTTCCTCCACGGGACAGGCAATCAGCCCCAGCATTTT.

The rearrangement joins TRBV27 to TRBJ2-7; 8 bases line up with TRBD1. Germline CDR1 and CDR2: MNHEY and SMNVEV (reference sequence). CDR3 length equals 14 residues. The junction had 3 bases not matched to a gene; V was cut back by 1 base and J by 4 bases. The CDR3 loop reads CASSLWQGAYEQYF. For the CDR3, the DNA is TGTGCCAGCAGTTTATGGCAGGGGGCGTACGAGCAGTACTTC.

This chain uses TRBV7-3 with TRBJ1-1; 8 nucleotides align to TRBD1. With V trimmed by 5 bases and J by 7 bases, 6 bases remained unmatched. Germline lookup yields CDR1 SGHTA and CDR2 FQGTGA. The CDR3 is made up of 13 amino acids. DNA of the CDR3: TGTGCCAGCAGCCTCACCGGGACAGGTGAAGCTTTCTTT. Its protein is CASSLTGTGEAFF.

The CDR3 coding sequence is TGTGCCAGCAGCTTATTACACAACTATGGCTACACCTTC. Translating it yields CASSLLHNYGYTF. This chain connects TRBV5-8 to TRBJ1-2, with D unresolved. In germline, CDR1 is SGHTS, CDR2 YDEGEE. The CDR3 is 13 amino acids. Trimming stripped 2 bases from V and 2 bases from J, with 7 bases between.

Here the CDR3 reads CASSQELAGDAEQFF. For the CDR3, the DNA is TGTGCCAGCAGCCAGGAGTTAGCGGGAGATGCTGAGCAGTTCTTC. The chain is built from TRBV7-7 and TRBJ2-1, with TRBD2 identical over 9 bases. This CDR3 region has 15 residues. CDR1 and CDR2 (germline): SSHAT, FNYEAQ (reference sequence). V was pared by 5 bases and J by 9 bases, with 11 bases of the junction left unmatched.

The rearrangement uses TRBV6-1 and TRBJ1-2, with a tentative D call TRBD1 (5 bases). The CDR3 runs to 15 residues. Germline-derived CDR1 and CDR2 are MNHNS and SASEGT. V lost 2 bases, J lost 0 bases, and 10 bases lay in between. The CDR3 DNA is TGTGCCAGCAGTGAACAGGGCCCAGCTAACTATGGCTACACCTTC. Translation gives CASSEQGPANYGYTF.